The sequence of this TCR beta chain was determined in a study of blood T cell repertoires in COVID-19. Background on the study: Collection of acute and convalescent COVID-19 samples took place in the United States, Italy and Spain. T cells, B-cell-depleted T cells, or PBMCs provided the cDNA or gDNA that served as material.

Germline loops: CDR1 SQVTM, CDR2 ANQGSEA. V was clipped by 3 bases and J by 1 base; unmatched bases: 17. The CDR3 contains 20 residues. Original analysis: Amplifying reference gene primers gave estimates of nucleated cell counts. Here immunoSEQ multiplex PCR was the method, and the copy in TCRdb shows in-frame clones only, minus some. Clonal size and the V and J genes are those of that table, whereas D and trimming came from the DNA. The data show some 110,000 clones, with over 80% seen just once and approximately 2.3% held by the top ten. The sequencing sample was made of peripheral blood. The chain recombines TRBV29-1 with TRBJ2-3; 12 bases fit TRBD2. This TCR derives from a man between 25 and 39 years old with acute or convalescent COVID-19. This CDR3 is CSVEIPLLAGGGDGTDTQYF. Written as DNA, the CDR3 is TGCAGCGTTGAGATACCTCTGCTAGCGGGAGGGGGAGATGGCACAGATACGCAGTATTTT.